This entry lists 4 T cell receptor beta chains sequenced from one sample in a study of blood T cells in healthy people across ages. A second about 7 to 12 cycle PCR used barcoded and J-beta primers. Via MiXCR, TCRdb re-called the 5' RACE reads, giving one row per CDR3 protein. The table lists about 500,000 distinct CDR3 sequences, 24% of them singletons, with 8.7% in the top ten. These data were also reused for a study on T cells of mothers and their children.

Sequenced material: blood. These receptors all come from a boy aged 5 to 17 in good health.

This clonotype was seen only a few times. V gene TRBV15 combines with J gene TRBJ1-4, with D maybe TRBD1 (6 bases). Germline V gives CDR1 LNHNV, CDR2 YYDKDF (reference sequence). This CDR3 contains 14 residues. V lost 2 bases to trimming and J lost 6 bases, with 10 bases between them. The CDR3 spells CATSRWGAHEKLFF. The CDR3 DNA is TGTGCCACCAGCAGATGGGGGGCCCATGAAAAACTGTTTTTT.

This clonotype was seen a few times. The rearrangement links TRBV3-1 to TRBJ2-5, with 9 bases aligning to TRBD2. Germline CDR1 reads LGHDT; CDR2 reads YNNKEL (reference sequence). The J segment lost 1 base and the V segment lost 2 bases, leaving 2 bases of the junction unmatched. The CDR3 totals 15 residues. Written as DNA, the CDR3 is TGTGCCAGCAGCCAATCGACTAGCGGCCAAGAGACCCAGTACTTC. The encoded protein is CASSQSTSGQETQYF.

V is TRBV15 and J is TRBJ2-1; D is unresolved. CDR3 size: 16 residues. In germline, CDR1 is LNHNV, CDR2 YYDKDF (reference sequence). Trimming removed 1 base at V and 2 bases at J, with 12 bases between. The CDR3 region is CATSRGPGATYNEQFF. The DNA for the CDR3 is TGTGCCACCAGCAGAGGGCCGGGCGCAACCTACAATGAGCAGTTCTTC.

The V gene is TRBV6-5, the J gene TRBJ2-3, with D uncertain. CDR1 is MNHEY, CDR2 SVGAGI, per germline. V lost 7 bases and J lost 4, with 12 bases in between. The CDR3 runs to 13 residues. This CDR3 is CASKKLSSDTQYF. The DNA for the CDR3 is TGTGCCAGCAAGAAGTTATCCTCAGATACGCAGTATTTT.